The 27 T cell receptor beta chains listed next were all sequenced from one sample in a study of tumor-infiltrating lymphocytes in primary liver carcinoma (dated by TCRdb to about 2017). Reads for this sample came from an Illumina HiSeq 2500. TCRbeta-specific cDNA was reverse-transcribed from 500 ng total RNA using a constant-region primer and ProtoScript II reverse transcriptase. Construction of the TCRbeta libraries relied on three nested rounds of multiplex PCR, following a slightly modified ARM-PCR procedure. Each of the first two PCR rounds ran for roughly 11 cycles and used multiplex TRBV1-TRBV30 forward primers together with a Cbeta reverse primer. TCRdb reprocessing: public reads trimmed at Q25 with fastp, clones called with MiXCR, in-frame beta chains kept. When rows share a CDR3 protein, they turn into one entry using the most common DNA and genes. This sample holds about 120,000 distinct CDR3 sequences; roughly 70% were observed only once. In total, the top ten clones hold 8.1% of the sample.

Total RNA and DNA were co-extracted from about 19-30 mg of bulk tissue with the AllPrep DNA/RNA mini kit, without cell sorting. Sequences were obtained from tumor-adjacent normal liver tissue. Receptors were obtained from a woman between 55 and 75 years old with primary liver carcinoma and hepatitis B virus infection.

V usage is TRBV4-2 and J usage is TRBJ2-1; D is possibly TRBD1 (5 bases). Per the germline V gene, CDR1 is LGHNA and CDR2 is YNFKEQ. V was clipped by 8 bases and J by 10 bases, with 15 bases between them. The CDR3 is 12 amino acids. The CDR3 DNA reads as TGTGCCAGCGGCACAGAAGGGGAAGAGCAGTTCTTC. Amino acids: CASGTEGEEQFF.

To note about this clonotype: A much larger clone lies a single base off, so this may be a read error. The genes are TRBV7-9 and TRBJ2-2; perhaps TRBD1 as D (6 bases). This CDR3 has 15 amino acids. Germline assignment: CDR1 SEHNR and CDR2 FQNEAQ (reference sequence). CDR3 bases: TGTGCCATCAGCTTAGAGGCACAGGGCACCGGGGAGCTGTTTTTT. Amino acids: CAISLEAQGTGELFF.

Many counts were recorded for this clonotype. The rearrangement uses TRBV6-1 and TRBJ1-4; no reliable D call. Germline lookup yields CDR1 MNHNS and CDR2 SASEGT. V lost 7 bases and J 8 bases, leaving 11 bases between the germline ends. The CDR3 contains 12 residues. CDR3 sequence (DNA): TGTGCCAGCACCGACGCGGGGGAAAAACTGTTTTTT. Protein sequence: CASTDAGEKLFF.

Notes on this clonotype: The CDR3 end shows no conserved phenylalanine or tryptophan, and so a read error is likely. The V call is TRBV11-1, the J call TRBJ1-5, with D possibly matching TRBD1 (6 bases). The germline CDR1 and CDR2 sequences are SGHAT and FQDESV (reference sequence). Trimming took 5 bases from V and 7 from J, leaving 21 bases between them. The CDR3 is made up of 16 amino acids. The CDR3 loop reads CASSPILTGLNQPQHL. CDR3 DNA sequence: TGTGCCAGCAGCCCAATCTTGACAGGACTCAACCAGCCCCAGCATCTT.

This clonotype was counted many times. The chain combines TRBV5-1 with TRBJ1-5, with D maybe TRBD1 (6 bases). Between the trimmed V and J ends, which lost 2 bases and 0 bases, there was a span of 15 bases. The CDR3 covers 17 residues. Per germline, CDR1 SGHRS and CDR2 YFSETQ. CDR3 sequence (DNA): TGCGCCAGCAGCTTCGGACAGCGGGGTTATAGCAATCAGCCCCAGCATTTT. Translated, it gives CASSFGQRGYSNQPQHF.

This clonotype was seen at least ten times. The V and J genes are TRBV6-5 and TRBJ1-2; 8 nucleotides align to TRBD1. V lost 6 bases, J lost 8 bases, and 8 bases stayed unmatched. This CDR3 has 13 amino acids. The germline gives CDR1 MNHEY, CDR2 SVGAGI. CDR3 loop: CASSPGQGRGYTF. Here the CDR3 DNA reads TGTGCCAGCAGCCCCGGACAGGGCCGAGGCTACACCTTC.

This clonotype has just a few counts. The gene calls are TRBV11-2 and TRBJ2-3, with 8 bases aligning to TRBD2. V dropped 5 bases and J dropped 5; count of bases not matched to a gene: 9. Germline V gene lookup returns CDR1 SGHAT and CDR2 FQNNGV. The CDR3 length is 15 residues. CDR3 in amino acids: CASSLGAGGGDTQYF. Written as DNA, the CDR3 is TGTGCCAGCAGCCTCGGGGCGGGAGGTGGAGATACGCAGTATTTT.

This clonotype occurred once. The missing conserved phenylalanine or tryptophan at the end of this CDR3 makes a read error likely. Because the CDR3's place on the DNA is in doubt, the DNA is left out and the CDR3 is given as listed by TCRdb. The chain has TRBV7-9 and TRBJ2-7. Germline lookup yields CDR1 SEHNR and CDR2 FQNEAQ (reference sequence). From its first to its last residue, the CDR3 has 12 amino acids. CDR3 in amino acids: CASSLVGYELYL.

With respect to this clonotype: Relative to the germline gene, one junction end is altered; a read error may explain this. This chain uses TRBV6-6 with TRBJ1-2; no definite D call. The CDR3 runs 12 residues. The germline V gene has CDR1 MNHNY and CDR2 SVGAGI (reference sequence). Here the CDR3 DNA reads TGTGCCAGCACCCCGGCGGGCAAGGGCTACACCTTT. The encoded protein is CASTPAGKGYTF.

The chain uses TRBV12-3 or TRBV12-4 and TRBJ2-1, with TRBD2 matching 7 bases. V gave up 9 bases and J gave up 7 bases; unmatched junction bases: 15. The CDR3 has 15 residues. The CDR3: CASGRRLAGENEQFF. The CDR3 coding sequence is TGTGCCAGTGGACGTAGACTAGCAGGAGAGAATGAGCAGTTCTTC.

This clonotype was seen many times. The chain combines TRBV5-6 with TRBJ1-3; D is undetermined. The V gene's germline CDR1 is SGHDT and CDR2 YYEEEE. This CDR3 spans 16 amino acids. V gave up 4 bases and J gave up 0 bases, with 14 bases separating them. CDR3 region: CASSRPTGSSGNTIYF. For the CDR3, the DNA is TGTGCCAGCAGCCGGCCCACGGGATCCTCTGGAAACACCATATATTTT.

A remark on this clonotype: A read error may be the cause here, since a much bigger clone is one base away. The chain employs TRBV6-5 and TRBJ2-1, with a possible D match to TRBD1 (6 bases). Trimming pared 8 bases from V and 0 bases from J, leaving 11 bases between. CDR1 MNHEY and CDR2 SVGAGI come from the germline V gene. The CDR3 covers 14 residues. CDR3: CASGSRGSYNEQFF. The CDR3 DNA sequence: TGTGCCAGCGGTTCCAGGGGCTCCTACAATGAGCAGTTCTTC.

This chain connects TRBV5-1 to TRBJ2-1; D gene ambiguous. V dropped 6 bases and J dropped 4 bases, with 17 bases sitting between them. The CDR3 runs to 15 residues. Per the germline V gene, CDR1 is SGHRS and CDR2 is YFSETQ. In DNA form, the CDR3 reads TGCGCCAGCATTTCCTCCTGGCCAAATTACAATGAGCAGTTCTTC. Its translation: CASISSWPNYNEQFF.

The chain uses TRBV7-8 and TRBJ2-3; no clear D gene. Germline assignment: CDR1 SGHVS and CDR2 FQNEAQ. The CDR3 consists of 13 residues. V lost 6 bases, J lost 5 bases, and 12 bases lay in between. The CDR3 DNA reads TGTGCCAGCAGTGTCGTCAGGATAGATACGCAGTATTTT. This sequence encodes CASSVVRIDTQYF.

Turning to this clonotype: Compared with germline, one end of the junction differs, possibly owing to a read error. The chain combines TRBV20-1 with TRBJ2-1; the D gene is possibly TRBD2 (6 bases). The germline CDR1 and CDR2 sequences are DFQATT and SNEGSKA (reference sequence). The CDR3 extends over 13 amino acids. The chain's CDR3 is CSAYGSSYNEQFF. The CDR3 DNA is TGCAGTGCCTACGGGAGCTCCTACAACGAGCAGTTCTTC.

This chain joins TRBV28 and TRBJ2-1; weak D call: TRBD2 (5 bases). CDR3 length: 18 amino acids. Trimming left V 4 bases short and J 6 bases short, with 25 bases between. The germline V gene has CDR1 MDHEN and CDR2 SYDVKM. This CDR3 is CASSSTSKRPSWVNEQFF. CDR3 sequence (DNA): TGTGCCAGCAGTTCAACCAGCAAGCGGCCTAGTTGGGTCAATGAGCAGTTCTTC.

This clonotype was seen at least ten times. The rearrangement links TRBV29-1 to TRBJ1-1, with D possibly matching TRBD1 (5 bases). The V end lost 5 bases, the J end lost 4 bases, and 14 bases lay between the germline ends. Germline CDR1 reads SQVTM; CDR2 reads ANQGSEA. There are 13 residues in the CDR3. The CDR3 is CSVIKGAATEAFF. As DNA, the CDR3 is TGCAGCGTTATAAAAGGGGCCGCCACTGAAGCTTTCTTT.

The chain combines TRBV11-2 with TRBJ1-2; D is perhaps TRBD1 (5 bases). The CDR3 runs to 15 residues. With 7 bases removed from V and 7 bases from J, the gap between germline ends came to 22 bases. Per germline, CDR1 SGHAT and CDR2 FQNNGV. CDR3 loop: CASNPRGRDRFGYTF. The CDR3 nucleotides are TGTGCCAGCAACCCCCGTGGCAGGGATAGATTTGGCTACACCTTC.

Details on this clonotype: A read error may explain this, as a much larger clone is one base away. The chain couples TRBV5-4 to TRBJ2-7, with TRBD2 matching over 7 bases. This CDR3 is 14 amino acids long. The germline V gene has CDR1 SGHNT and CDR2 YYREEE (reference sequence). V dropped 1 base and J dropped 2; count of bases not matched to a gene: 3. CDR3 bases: TGTGCCAGCAGCTTGTGTGGGGGGGCCTACGAGCAGTACTTC. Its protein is CASSLCGGAYEQYF.

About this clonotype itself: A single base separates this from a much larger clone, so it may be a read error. CDR3 amino acids: CTSSYRDYGYTF. The DNA of the CDR3 is TGTACCAGCAGCTACAGGGACTATGGCTACACCTTC. J is TRBJ1-2 and V is TRBV2, with D possibly matching TRBD1 (6 bases). The CDR3 totals 12 residues. Germline V lookup: CDR1 SNHLY, CDR2 FYNNEI.

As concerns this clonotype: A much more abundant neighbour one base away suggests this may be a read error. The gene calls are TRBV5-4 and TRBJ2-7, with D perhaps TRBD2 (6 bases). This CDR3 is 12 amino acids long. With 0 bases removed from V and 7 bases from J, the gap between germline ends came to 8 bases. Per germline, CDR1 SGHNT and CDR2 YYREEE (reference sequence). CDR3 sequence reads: CASSLGLVEQYF. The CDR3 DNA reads TGTGCCAGCAGCTTGGGACTAGTGGAGCAGTACTTC.

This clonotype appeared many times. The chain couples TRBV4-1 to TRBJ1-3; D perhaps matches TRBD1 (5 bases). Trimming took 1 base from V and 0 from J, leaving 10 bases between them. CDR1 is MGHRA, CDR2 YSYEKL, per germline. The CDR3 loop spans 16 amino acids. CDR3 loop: CASSQVGGSSGNTIYF. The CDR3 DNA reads TGCGCCAGCAGCCAAGTCGGGGGGAGCTCTGGAAACACCATATATTTT.

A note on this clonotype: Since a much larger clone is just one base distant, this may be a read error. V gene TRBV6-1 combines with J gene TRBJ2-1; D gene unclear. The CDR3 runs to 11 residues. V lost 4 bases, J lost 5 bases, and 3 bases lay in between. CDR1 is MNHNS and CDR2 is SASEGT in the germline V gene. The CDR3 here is CASSANNEQFF. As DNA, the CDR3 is TGTGCCAGCAGTGCCAACAATGAGCAGTTCTTC.

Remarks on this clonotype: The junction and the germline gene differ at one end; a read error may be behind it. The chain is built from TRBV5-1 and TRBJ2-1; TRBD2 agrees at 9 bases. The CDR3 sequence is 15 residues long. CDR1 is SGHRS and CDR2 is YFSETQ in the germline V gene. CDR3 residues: CASGLASGIFNEQLF. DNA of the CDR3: TGCGCCAGCGGCTTGGCTAGCGGGATATTTAATGAGCAGTTATTC.

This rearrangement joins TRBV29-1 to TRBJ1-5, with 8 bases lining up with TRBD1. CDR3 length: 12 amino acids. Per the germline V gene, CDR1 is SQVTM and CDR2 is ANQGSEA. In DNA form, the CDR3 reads TGCAACGTCGGACAGGGTGGTCAGCCCCAGCATTTT. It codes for CNVGQGGQPQHF.

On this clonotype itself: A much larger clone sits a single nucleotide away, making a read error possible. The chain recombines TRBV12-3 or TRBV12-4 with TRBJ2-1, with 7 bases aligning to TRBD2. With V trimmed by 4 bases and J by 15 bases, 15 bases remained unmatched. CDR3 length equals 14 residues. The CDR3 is CASSSSPAGRRRFF. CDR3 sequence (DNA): TGTGCCAGCAGTTCCTCCCCAGCGGGACGTAGGAGGTTCTTC.

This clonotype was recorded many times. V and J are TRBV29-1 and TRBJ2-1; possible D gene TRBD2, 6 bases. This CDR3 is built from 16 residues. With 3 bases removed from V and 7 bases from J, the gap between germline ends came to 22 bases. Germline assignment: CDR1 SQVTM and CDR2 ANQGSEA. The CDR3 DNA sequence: TGCAGCGTTGAGGGAACACTAGCTCCCGAGTGGAATGAGCAGTTCTTC. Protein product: CSVEGTLAPEWNEQFF.